This T cell receptor beta chain was sequenced in a study of T cells after yellow fever vaccination. This CDR3 is 16 amino acids long. CDR1 MGHRA and CDR2 YSYEKL come from the germline V gene. Trimming shortened V by 0 bases and J by 4 bases, and 15 bases separated the two germline ends. By 5'RACE template switching, TCR cDNA was produced, with a universal primer site and UMIs added in the process. TCRdb called the 5' RACE reads again in MiXCR, with one record for every CDR3 protein. The sample carries 450,000 to 550,000 distinct CDR3 sequences, about 19% recorded once. With respect to this clonotype: Its cognate antigen is unknown.

The study's findings and limits: The CD4 and CD8 compartments had a small share of their clonotypes in common. Weaker, the secondary response peaked sooner, at day 5 versus 15.

The gene calls are TRBV4-1 and TRBJ1-2; D gene uncertain. This clonotype was obtained from a man aged 25-40 years who received the YFV17D yellow fever vaccine. The sequences come from PBMCs, collected 15 days after the yellow fever booster vaccination. The CDR3: CASSQDLGLGSYGYTF. DNA of the CDR3: TGCGCCAGCAGCCAAGATCTGGGATTAGGCAGCTATGGCTACACCTTC.